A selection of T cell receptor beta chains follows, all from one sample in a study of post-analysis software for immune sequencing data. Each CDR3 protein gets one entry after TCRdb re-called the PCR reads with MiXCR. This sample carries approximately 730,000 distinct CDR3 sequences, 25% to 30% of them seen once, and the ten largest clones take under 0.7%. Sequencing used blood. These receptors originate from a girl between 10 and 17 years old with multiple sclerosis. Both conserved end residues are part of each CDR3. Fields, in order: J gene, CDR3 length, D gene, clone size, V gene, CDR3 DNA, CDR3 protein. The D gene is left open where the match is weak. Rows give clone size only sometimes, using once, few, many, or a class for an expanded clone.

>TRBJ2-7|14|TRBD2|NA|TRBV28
TGTGCCGGCAGTTTTTTGCGGGAGTACTACGAGCAGTACTTC
CAGSFLREYYEQYF
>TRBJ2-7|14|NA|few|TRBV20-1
TGCAGTGCCCCCGGAGGAACAGGGGGGGACGAGCAGTACTTC
CSAPGGTGGDEQYF
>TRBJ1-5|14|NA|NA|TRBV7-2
TGTGCCAGCAGCTTCTTCCAGGGAGGGCAGCCCCAGCATTTT
CASSFFQGGQPQHF
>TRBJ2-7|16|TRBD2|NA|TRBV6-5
TGTGCCAGCGGAGCGGGGCCGGGACTAGCGTCCTACGAGCAGTACTTC
CASGAGPGLASYEQYF
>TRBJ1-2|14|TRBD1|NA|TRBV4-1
TGCGCCAGCAGCCGAGAGACAGGGAGGCATGGCTACACCTTC
CASSRETGRHGYTF
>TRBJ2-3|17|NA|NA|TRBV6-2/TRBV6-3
TGTGCCAGCAGCCTCTCCCTAAGCGGAGCCCCCGGAGATACGCAGTATTTT
CASSLSLSGAPGDTQYF
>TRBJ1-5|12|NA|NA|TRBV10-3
TGTGCCATCGGCAGGGGCAATCAGCCCCAGCATTTT
CAIGRGNQPQHF
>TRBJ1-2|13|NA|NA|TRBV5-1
TGCGCCAGCAGCTTGGCGTCGGGGCGAGGCTACACCTTC
CASSLASGRGYTF
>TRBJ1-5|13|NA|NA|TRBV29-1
TGCAGCGTGACGACAGGCGCCAATCAGCCCCAGCATTTT
CSVTTGANQPQHF
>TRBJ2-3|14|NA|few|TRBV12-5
TGTGCTAGTGCGGCGGGCGCCCACACAGATACGCAGTATTTT
CASAAGAHTDTQYF
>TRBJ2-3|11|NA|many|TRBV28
TGCGCCAGCAGCTTCACAGATACGCAGTATTTT
CASSFTDTQYF
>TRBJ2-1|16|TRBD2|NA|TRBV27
TGTGCCAGCAGTTTTCTGATAGCGGGAGGGTTCGTTGAGCAGTTCTTC
CASSFLIAGGFVEQFF
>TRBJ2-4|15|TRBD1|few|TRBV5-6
TGTGCCAGCAGCGGCCCCGGGACAGGGAAAAACATTCAGTACTTC
CASSGPGTGKNIQYF
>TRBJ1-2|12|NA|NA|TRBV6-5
TGTGCCAGCAGCCCCGGCTGCTATGGCTACACCTTC
CASSPGCYGYTF
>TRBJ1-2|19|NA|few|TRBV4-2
TGTGCCAGCAGCCTCGCGGCCTTAAGGGGGATGGGACAAAACTATGGCTACACCTTC
CASSLAALRGMGQNYGYTF
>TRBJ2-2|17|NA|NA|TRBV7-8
TGTGCCAGCAGCCCTCCCGCGTACAGGGTAGAGGCCGGGGAGCTGTTTTTT
CASSPPAYRVEAGELFF
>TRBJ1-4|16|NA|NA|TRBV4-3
TGCGCCAGCAGCCAAGACCGTGTCCGGGAAGGGGAAAAACTGTTTTTT
CASSQDRVREGEKLFF
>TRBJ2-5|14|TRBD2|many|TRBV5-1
TGTGCCAGCAGCTTGGCGGGGGGGCAGGAGACCCAGTACTTC
CASSLAGGQETQYF
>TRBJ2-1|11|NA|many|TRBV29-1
TGCAGCGTTGCGGGGGTCAATGAGCAGTTCTTC
CSVAGVNEQFF
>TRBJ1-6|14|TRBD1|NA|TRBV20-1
TGCAGTGCTAGGGACAGGGGGCTCGGATCACCCCTCCACTTT
CSARDRGLGSPLHF
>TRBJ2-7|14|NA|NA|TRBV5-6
TGTGCCAGCAGCGCCGCCCCCGGGCTCTACGAGCAGTACTTC
CASSAAPGLYEQYF
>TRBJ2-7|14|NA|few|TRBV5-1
TGCGCCAGCAGCTTGGCCGTGACAGCCTACGAGCAGTACTTC
CASSLAVTAYEQYF
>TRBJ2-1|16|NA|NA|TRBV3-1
TGTGCCAGCAGCCAAGTCGGGCAGGGAGGTGAAAATGAGCAGTTCTTC
CASSQVGQGGENEQFF
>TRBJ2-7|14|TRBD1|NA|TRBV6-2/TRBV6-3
TGTGCCAGTAGTTCAGGGACAGGGGTCGGCGAGCAGTGCTTC
CASSSGTGVGEQCF
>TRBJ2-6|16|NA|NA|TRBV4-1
TGCGCCAGCAGCCATGCTGCGGGCTCTGGGGCCAACGTCCTGACTTTC
CASSHAAGSGANVLTF
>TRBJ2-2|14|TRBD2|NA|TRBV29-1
TGCAGCGTCGAAAAGCGGGGGAACACCGGGGAGCTGTTTTTT
CSVEKRGNTGELFF
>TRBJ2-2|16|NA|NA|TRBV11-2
TGTGCCAGCAGCTTACGCCGGGGGCCGGACACCGGGGAGCTGTTTTTT
CASSLRRGPDTGELFF
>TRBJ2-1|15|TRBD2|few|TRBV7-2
TGTGCCAGCAGCTCAACTAGCGGCAACTACAATGAGCAGTTCTTC
CASSSTSGNYNEQFF
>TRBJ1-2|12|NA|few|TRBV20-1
TGCAGTGCTGGGGGGTGGGGGTACGGCTACACCTTC
CSAGGWGYGYTF
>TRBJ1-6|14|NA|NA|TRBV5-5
TGTGCCAGCAGCTCTACACTTGCCAATTCACCCCTCCACTTT
CASSSTLANSPLHF
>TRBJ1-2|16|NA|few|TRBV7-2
TGTGCCAGCAGCTTAGGGTTCCGAGCGACCCCCTATGGCTACACCTTC
CASSLGFRATPYGYTF
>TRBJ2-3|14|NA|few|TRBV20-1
TGCAGTGCTAGAAAGGGTTTGGGTTCAGATACGCAGTATTTT
CSARKGLGSDTQYF
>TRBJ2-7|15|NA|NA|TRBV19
TGTGCCAGTAGTATAGGAGCAGGACAGACCTACGAGCAGTACTTC
CASSIGAGQTYEQYF
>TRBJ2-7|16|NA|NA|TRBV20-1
TGCAGTGCTAGAACCCCAGCGGCATCCCGCTCCTACGAGCAGTACTTC
CSARTPAASRSYEQYF
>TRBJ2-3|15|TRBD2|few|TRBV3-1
TGTGCCAGCAGCCCCCGGGCGGGGGTATGGGATACGCAGTATTTT
CASSPRAGVWDTQYF
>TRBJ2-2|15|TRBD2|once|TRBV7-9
TGTGCCAGCAGCCTTGGACTAGACTATACCGGGGAGCTGTTTTTT
CASSLGLDYTGELFF
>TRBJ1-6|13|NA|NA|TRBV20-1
TGCAGTGCCCCGTTCGGCTATAATTCACCCCTCCACTTT
CSAPFGYNSPLHF
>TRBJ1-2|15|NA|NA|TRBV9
TGTGCCAGCAGCGTACGCGTCGAAGCTGACTATGGCTACACCTTC
CASSVRVEADYGYTF
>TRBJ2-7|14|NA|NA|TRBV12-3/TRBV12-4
TGTGCCAGCAGTTTAGCGCTGGGCAACGGCGAGCAGTACTTC
CASSLALGNGEQYF
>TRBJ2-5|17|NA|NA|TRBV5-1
TGCGCCAGCAGCTACTCCGGTGGGAACAGGGTCAAAAAGACCCAGTACTTC
CASSYSGGNRVKKTQYF
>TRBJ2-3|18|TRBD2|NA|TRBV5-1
TGCGCCAGCAGCTTGCGGCTCGCGGGGGGCCAAAACACAGATACGCAGTATTTT
CASSLRLAGGQNTDTQYF
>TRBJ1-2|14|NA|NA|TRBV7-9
TGTGCCAGCAGCTCAAGTTCAGGGACCCATGGCTACACCTTC
CASSSSSGTHGYTF
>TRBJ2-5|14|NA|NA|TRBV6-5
TGTGCCAGCAGCCCCCGGGGGCCGTTCATGGAGCAGTACTTC
CASSPRGPFMEQYF
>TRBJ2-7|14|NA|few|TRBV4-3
TGCGCCAGCAGCCAAGATCATTGGGTGGGCGAGCAGTACTTC
CASSQDHWVGEQYF
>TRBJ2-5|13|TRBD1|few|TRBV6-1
TGTGCCAGCGGTGCCCTCGGACAGGGAAAGCAGTACTTC
CASGALGQGKQYF
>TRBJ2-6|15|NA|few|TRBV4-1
TGCGCCAGCCATGGCGGGGTGCCTGGGGCCAACGTCCTGACTTTC
CASHGGVPGANVLTF
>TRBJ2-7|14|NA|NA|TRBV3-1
TGTGCCAGCAGCTATGATAGGGCTGTCGACGAGCAGTACTTC
CASSYDRAVDEQYF
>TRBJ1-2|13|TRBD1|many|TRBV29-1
TGCAGCGTTCGGTTCCGGGACAGATCTGGCTACACCTTC
CSVRFRDRSGYTF
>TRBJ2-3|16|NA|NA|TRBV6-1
TGTGCCAGCAGTGAAAGGGTAGTGGCTAGCACAGATACGCAGTATTTT
CASSERVVASTDTQYF
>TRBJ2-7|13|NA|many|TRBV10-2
TGCGCCAGCAGTGGGGGGGACTTTGGCGAGCAGTACTTC
CASSGGDFGEQYF
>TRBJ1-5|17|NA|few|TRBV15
TGTGCCACCAGCAGCCCCCTGGGGTTTTCGGGCAATCAGCCCCAGCATTTT
CATSSPLGFSGNQPQHF
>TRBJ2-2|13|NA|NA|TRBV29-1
TGCAGCGTGGGAAGCAGGAACACCGGGGAGCTGTTTTTT
CSVGSRNTGELFF
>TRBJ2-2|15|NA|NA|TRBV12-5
TGTGCTAGTGGTTTTGGGACAACGAACACCGGCGAGCTGTTTTTT
CASGFGTTNTGELFF
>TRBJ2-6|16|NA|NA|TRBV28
TGTGCCAGCAGTTTAGCTGGGACCTCTGGGGCCAACGTCCTGACTTTC
CASSLAGTSGANVLTF